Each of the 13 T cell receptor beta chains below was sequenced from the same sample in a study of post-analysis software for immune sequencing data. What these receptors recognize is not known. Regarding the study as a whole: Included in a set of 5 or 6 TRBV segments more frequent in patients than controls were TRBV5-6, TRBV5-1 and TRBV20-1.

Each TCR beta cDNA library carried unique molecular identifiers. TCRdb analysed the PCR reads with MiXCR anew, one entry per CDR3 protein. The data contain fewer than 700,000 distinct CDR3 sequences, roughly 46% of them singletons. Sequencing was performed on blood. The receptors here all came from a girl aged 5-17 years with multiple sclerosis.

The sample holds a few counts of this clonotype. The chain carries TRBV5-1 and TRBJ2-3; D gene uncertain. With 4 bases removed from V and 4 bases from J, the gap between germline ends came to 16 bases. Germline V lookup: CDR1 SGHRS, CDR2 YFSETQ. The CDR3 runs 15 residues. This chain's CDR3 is CASSPGTGSPDTQYF. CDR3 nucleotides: TGCGCCAGCAGCCCGGGTACGGGTAGCCCAGATACGCAGTATTTT. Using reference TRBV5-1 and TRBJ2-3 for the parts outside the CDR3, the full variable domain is KAGVTQTPRYLIKTRGQQVTLSCSPISGHRSVSWYQQTPGQGLQFLFEYFSETQRNKGNFPGRFSGRQFSNSRSEMNVSTLELGDSALYLCASSPGTGSPDTQYFGPGTRLTVL.

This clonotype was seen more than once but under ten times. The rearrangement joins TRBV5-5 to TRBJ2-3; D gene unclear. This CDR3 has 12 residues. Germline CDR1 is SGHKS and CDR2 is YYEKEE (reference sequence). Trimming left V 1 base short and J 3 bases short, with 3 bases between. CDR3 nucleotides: TGTGCCAGCAGCTTGATGACAGATACGCAGTATTTT. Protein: CASSLMTDTQYF.

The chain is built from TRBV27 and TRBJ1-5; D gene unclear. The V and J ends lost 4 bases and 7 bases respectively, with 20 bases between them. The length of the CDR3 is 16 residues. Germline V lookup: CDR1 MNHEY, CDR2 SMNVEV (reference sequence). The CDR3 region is CASSSKFSLELQPQHF. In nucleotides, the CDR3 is TGTGCCAGCAGTTCAAAGTTCTCCTTGGAGTTGCAGCCCCAGCATTTT.

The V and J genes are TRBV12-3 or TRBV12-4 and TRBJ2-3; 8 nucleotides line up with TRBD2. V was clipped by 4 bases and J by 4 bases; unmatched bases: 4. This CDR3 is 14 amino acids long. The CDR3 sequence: CASSSTSGADTQYF. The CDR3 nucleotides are TGTGCCAGCAGTTCCACTAGCGGTGCAGATACGCAGTATTTT.

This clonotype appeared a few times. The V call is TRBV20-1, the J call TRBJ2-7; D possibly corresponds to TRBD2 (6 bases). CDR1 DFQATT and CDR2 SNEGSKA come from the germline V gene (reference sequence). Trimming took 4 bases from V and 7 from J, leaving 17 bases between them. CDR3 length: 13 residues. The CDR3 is CSATGLGSGEQYF. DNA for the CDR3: TGCAGTGCTACGGGACTGGGAAGTGGGGAGCAGTACTTC.

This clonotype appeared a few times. Written as DNA, the CDR3 is TGTGCCAGCAGTTTGCCGGGACAGGGGTCAAACATTCAGTACTTC. Its translation is CASSLPGQGSNIQYF. The chain combines TRBV28 with TRBJ2-4; 10 nucleotides line up with TRBD1. This CDR3 comprises 15 residues. J lost 6 bases, V lost 3 bases, and 5 bases had no gene match. CDR1 and CDR2 from the germline V gene are MDHEN and SYDVKM. Full variable domain (outside the CDR3, taken from reference TRBV28 and TRBJ2-4): DVKVTQSSRYLVKRTGEKVFLECVQDMDHENMFWYRQDPGLGLRLIYFSYDVKMKEKGDIPEGYSVSREKKERFSLILESASTNQTSMYLCASSLPGQGSNIQYFGAGTRLSVL.

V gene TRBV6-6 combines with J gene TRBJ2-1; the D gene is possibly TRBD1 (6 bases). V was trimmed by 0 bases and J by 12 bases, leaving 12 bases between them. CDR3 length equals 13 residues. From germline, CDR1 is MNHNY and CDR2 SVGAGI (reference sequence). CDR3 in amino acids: CASSYSQGMGQFF. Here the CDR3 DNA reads TGTGCCAGCAGTTACTCGCAGGGGATGGGGCAGTTCTTC.

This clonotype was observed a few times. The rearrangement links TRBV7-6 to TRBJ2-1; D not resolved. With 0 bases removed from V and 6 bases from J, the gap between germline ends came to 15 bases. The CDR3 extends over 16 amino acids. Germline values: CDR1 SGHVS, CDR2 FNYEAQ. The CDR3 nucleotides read TGTGCCAGCAGCTTAGCGCCCCGGCGTTCTAGCAATGAGCAGTTCTTC. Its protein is CASSLAPRRSSNEQFF.

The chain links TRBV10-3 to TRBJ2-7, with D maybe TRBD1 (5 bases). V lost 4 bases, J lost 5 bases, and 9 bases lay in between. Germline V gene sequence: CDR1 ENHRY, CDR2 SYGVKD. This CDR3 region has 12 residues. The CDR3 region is CAISAQGDEQYF. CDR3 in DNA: TGTGCCATCAGTGCCCAGGGTGACGAGCAGTACTTC.

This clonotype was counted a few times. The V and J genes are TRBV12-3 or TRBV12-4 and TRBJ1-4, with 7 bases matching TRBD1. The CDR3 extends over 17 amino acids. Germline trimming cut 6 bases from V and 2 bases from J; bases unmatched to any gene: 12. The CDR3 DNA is TGTGCCAGCAGGCCGGGACAGCGTGACCCCACTAATGAAAAACTGTTTTTT. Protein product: CASRPGQRDPTNEKLFF.

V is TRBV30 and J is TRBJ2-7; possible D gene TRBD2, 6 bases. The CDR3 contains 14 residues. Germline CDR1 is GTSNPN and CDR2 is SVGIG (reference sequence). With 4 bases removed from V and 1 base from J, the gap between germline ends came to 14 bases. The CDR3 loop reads CAWKSTGGSYEQYF. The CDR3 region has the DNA TGTGCCTGGAAGTCCACTGGAGGGTCCTACGAGCAGTACTTC.

DNA of the CDR3: TGTGCCAGCAGGGCAGGGAAGGAGCCCCAGCATTTT. Amino acid sequence: CASRAGKEPQHF. The chain carries TRBV12-3 or TRBV12-4 and TRBJ1-5; weak D call: TRBD1 (5 bases). CDR3 length equals 12 residues. The V end was cut by 6 bases, the J end by 8 bases, with 11 bases between.

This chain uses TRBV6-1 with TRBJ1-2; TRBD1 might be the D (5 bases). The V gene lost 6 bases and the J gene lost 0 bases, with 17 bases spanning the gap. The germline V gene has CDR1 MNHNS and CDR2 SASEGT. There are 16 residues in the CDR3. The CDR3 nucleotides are TGTGCCAGCAGCCCGAACGGGGGACTCACTAACTATGGCTACACCTTC. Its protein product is CASSPNGGLTNYGYTF.